Presented here are 8 T cell receptor beta chains from one specimen sequenced in a study of T cell responses to AZD1222 COVID-19 vaccine. Sequencing used immunoSEQ multiplex PCR; TCRdb keeps in-frame clones, though not all of them. The sample yields more than 150,000 clones, around 92% seen once. The starting material was peripheral blood, obtained on day 0 of AZD1222 vaccination. These TCRs come from an adult in good health.

The chain recombines TRBV9 with TRBJ2-7, with a weak D call TRBD1 (5 bases). Per germline, CDR1 SGDLS and CDR2 YYNGEE. V dropped 0 bases and J dropped 3 bases, with 7 bases sitting between them. This CDR3 is built from 13 residues. The CDR3 loop reads CASSVGGNYEQYF. The CDR3 DNA follows: TGTGCCAGCAGCGTAGGGGGCAACTACGAGCAGTACTTC. Full variable domain (rest looked up from reference TRBV9 and TRBJ2-7): DSGVTQTPKHLITATGQRVTLRCSPRSGDLSVYWYQQSLDQGLQFLIQYYNGEERAKGNILERFSAQQFPDLHSELNLSSLELGDSALYFCASSVGGNYEQYFGPGTRLTVT.

The chain recombines TRBV7-9 with TRBJ2-3; D is undetermined. The CDR3 contains 15 residues. Between the trimmed V and J ends, which lost 2 bases and 1 base, there was a span of 10 bases. Germline CDR1 SEHNR, CDR2 FQNEAQ (reference sequence). CDR3 nucleotide sequence: TGTGCCAGCAGCTTATTGGGGTTTGGCACAGATACGCAGTATTTT. It is translated as CASSLLGFGTDTQYF.

V usage is TRBV7-3 and J usage is TRBJ2-3; D possibly corresponds to TRBD1 (9 bases). CDR1 SGHTA and CDR2 FQGTGA come from the germline V gene. This CDR3 has 22 amino acids. Trimming pared 4 bases from V and 5 bases from J, leaving 37 bases between. The CDR3 region is CASSSRRDRVFGGGFGGDTQYF. In DNA, the CDR3 is TGTGCCAGCAGCTCCAGGCGGGACAGGGTGTTTGGCGGGGGGTTCGGAGGAGATACGCAGTATTTT.

This chain joins TRBV29-1 and TRBJ1-3, with D uncertain. With 3 bases removed from V and 0 bases from J, the gap between germline ends came to 9 bases. The CDR3 sequence is 14 residues long. The V gene's germline CDR1 is SQVTM and CDR2 ANQGSEA. CDR3 loop: CSVEGRNSGNTIYF. The CDR3 nucleotides read TGCAGCGTTGAGGGCAGGAACTCTGGAAACACCATATATTTT.

This clone has only a few counts. The V gene is TRBV28, the J gene TRBJ1-2; 7 nucleotides agree with TRBD1. The J segment lost 7 bases and the V segment lost 4 bases, leaving 9 bases of the junction unmatched. The CDR3 length is 14 residues. The germline V gene has CDR1 MDHEN and CDR2 SYDVKM. The CDR3 DNA is TGTGCCAGCAGTTCTCCTGACAGGGCCTTTGGCTACACCTTC. This sequence encodes CASSSPDRAFGYTF.

The sample holds one count of this clone. CDR3 coding DNA: TGTGCCAGCAGTTCTGAGGGTAACTGGGACACTGAAGCTTTCTTT. This gives the protein CASSSEGNWDTEAFF. J is TRBJ1-1 and V is TRBV28; the D is unclear. This CDR3 is 15 amino acids long. Germline lookup yields CDR1 MDHEN and CDR2 SYDVKM. Deletions cut 4 bases from V and 3 bases from J, with 15 bases between.

V is TRBV4-3 and J is TRBJ2-1; 9 bases are a match to TRBD2. The length of the CDR3 is 16 residues. The V and J ends lost 0 bases and 4 bases, in that order; junction bases with no gene match: 4. Germline V lookup: CDR1 LGHNA, CDR2 YSLEER. The CDR3 nucleotides read TGCGCCAGCAGCCAAGATGCGGGGGGGGCTTACAATGAGCAGTTCTTC. Translation: CASSQDAGGAYNEQFF.

This clone was recorded once. This chain connects TRBV13 to TRBJ1-1; no clear D gene. This CDR3 spans 15 amino acids. Germline V lookup: CDR1 PRHDT, CDR2 FYEKMQ (reference sequence). The V end was cut by 4 bases, the J end by 0 bases, with 12 bases between. This CDR3 reads CASSSTWLMNTEAFF. DNA for the CDR3: TGTGCCAGCAGCTCCACGTGGCTAATGAACACTGAAGCTTTCTTT.